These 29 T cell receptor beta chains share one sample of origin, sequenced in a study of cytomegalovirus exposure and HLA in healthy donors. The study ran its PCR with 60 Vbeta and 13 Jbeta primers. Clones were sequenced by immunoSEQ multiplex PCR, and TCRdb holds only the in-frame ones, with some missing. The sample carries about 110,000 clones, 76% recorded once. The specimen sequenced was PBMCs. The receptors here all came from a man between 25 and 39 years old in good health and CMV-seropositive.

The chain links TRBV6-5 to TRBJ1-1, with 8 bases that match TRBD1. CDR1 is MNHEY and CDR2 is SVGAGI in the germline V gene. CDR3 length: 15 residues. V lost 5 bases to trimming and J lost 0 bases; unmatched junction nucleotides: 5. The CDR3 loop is CASSPDRVMNTEAFF. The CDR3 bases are TGTGCCAGCAGTCCGGACAGGGTCATGAACACTGAAGCTTTCTTT.

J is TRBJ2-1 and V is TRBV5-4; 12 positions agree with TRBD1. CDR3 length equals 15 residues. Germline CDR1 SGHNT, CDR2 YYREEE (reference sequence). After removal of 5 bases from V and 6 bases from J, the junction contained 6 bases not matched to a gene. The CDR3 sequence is CASSKGQGAGNEQFF. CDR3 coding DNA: TGTGCCAGCAGTAAGGGACAGGGGGCTGGCAATGAGCAGTTCTTC.

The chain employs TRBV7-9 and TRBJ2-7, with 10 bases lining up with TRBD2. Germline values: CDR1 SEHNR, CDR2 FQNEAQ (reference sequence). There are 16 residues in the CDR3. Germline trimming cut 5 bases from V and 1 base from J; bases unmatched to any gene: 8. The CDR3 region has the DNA TGTGCCAGCAGCGTAAGGGTAGCGGGGGGATCCTACGAGCAGTACTTC. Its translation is CASSVRVAGGSYEQYF.

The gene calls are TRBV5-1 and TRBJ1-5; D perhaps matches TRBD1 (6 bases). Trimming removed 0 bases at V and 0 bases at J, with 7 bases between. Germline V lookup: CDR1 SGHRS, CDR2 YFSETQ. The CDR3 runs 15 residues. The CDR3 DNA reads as TGCGCCAGCAGCTTGGAGGGGGTTAGCAATCAGCCCCAGCATTTT. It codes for CASSLEGVSNQPQHF.

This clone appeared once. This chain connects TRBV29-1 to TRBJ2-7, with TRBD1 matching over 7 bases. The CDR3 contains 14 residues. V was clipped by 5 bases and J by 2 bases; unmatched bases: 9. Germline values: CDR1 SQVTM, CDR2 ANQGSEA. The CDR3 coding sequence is TGCAGCGTTCGAACCGGGACAGTGCCCTACGAGCAGTACTTC. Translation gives CSVRTGTVPYEQYF.

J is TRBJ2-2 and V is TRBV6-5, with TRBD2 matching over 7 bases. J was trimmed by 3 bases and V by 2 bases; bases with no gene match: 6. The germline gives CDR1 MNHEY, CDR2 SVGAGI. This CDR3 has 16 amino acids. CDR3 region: CASSYRAGEYTGELFF. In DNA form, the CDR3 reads TGTGCCAGCAGTTACAGGGCGGGAGAGTACACCGGGGAGCTGTTTTTT.

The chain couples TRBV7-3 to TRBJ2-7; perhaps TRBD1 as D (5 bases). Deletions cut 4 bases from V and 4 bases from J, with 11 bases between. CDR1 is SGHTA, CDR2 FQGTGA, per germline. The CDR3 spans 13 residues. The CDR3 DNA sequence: TGTGCCAGCAGCTCCTCCCCAGGGTACGAGCAGTACTTC. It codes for CASSSSPGYEQYF.

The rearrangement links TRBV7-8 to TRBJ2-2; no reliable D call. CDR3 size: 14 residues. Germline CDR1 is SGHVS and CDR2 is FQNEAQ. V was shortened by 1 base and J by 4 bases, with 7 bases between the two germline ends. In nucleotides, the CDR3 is TGTGCCAGCAGCTTAGAATCTCGCACCGGGGAGCTGTTTTTT. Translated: CASSLESRTGELFF.

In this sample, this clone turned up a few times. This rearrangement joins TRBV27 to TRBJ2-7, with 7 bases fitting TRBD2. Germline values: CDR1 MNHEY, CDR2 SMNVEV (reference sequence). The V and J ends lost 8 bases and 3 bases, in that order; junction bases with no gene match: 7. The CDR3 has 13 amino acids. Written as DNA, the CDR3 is TGTGCCAGCCGGCGTGGGGGGGGCTACGAGCAGTACTTC. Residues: CASRRGGGYEQYF.

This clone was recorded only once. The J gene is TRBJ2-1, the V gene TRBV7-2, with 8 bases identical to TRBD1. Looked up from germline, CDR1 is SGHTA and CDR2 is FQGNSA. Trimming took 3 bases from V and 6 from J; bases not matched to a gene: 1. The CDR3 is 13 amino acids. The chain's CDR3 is CASSLGQVNEQFF. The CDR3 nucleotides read TGTGCCAGCAGCTTGGGACAGGTCAATGAGCAGTTCTTC. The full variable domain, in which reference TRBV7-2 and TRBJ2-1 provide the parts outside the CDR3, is GAGVSQSPSNKVTEKGKDVELRCDPISGHTALYWYRQSLGQGLEFLIYFQGNSAPDKSGLPSDRFSAERTGGSVSTLTIQRTQQEDSAVYLCASSLGQVNEQFFGPGTRLTVL.

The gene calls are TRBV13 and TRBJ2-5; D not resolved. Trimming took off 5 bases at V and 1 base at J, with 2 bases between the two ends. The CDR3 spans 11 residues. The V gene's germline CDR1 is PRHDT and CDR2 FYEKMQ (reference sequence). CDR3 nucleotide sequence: TGTGCCAGCAGCCGCCAAGAGACCCAGTACTTC. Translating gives CASSRQETQYF. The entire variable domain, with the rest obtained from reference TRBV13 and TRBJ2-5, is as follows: AAGVIQSPRHLIKEKRETATLKCYPIPRHDTVYWYQQGPGQDPQFLISFYEKMQSDKGSIPDRFSAQQFSDYHSELNMSSLELGDSALYFCASSRQETQYFGPGTRLLVL.

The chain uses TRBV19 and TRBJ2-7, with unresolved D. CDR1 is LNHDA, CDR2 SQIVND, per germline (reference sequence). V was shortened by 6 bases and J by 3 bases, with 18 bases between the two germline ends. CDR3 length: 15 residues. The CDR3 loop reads CASRINAVADYEQYF. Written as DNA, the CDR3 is TGTGCCAGTAGAATAAACGCGGTAGCAGACTACGAGCAGTACTTC.

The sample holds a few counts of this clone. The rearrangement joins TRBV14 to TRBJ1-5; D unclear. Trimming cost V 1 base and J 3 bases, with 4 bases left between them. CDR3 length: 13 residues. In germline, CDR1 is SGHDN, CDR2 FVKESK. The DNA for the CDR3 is TGTGCCAGCAGCCAAGCCTTCAATCAGCCCCAGCATTTT. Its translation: CASSQAFNQPQHF.

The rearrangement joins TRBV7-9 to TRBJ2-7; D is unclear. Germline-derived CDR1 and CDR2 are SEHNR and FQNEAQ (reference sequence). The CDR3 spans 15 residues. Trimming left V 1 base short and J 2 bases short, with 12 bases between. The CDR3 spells CASSLGPVGAYEQYF. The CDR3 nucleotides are TGTGCCAGCAGCTTAGGTCCGGTCGGAGCCTACGAGCAGTACTTC.

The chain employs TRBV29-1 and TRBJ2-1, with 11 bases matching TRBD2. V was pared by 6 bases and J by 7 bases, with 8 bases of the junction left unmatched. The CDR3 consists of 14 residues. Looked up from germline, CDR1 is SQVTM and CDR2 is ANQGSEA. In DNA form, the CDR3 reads TGCAGCGTGGCTGGGACTAGCGGTCGGAATGAGCAGTTCTTC. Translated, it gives CSVAGTSGRNEQFF.

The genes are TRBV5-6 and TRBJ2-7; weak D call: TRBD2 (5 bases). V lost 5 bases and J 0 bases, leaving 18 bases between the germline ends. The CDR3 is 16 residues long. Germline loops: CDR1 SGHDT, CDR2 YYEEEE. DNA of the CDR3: TGTGCCAGCAGTCCTGGAGGTCTGGCCCGCTCCTACGAGCAGTACTTC. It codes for CASSPGGLARSYEQYF.

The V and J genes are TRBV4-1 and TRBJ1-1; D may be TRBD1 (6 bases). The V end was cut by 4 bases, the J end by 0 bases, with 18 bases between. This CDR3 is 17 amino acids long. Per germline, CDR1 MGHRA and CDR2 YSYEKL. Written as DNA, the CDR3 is TGCGCCAGCAGCCGACTTGAACGGACAGTACTGAACACTGAAGCTTTCTTT. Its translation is CASSRLERTVLNTEAFF.

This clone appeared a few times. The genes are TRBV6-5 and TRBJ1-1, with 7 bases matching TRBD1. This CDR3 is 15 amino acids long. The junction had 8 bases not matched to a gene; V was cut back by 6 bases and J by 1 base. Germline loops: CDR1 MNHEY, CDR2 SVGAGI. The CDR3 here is CASSPTYRGNTEAFF. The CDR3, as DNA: TGTGCCAGCAGCCCCACCTACAGGGGGAACACTGAAGCTTTCTTT.

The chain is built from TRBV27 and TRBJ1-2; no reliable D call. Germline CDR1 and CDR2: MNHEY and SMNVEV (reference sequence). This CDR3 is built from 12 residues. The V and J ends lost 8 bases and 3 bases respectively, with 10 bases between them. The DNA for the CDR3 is TGTGCCAGCTTCGGGGTTGACTATGGCTACACCTTC. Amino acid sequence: CASFGVDYGYTF.

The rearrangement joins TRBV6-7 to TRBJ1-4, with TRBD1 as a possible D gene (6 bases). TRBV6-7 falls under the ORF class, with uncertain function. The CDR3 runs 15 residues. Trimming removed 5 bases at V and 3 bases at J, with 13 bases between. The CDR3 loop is CASSNTGPANEKLFF. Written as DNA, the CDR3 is TGTGCCAGCAGTAACACAGGGCCGGCTAATGAAAAACTGTTTTTT.

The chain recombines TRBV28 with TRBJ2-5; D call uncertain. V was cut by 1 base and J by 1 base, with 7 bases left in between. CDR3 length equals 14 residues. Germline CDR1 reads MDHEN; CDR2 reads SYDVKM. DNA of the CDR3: TGTGCCAGCAGTTTATCTGGCTTCCAAGAGACCCAGTACTTC. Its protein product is CASSLSGFQETQYF.

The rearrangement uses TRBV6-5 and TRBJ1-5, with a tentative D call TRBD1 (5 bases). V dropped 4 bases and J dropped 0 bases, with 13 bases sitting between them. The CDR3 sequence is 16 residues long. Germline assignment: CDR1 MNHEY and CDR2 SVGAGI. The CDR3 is CASSFPSTVSNQPQHF. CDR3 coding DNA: TGTGCCAGCAGTTTCCCCTCGACAGTTAGCAATCAGCCCCAGCATTTT.

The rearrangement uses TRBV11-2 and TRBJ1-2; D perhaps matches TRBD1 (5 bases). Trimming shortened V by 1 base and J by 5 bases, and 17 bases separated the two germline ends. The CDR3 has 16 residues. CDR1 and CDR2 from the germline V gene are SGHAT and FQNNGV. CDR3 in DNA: TGTGCCAGCAGCTTAGGGGCAGGGAACCCCCTGTATGGCTACACCTTC. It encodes CASSLGAGNPLYGYTF.

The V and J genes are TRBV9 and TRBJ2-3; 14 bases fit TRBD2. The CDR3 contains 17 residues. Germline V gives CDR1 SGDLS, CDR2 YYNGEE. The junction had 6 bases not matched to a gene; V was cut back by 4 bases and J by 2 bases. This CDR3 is CASSPGTSGGFTDTQYF. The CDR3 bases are TGTGCCAGCAGCCCCGGGACTAGCGGGGGCTTCACAGATACGCAGTATTTT.

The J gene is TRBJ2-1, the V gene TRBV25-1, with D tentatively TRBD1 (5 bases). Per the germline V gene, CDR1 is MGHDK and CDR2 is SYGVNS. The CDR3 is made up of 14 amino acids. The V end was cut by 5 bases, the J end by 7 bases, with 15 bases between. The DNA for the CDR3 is TGTGCCAGCAGTCAATGGGGCCGGCAGAATGAGCAGTTCTTC. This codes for CASSQWGRQNEQFF.

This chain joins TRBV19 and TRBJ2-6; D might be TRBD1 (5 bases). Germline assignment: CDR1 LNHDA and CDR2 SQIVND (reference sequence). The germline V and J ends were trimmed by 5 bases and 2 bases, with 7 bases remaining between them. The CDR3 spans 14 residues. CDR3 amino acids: CASSEQAGANVLTF. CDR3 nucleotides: TGTGCCAGTAGTGAACAGGCTGGGGCCAACGTCCTGACTTTC. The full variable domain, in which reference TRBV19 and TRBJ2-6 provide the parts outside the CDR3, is DGGITQSPKYLFRKEGQNVTLSCEQNLNHDAMYWYRQDPGQGLRLIYYSQIVNDFQKGDIAEGYSVSREKKESFPLTVTSAQKNPTAFYLCASSEQAGANVLTFGAGSRLTVL.

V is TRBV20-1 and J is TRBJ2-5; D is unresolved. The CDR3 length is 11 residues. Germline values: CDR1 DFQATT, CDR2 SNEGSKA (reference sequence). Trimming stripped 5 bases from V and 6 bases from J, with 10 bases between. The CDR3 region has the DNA TGCAGTGCTGTGGCCTTACAGACCCAGTACTTC. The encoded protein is CSAVALQTQYF.

The CDR3 sequence is CAISEGTREVIQYF. The DNA of the CDR3 is TGTGCCATCAGTGAGGGGACCAGGGAGGTCATTCAGTACTTC. The V call is TRBV10-3, the J call TRBJ2-4, with D possibly matching TRBD2 (6 bases). Germline V lookup: CDR1 ENHRY, CDR2 SYGVKD. The V end lost 2 bases, the J end lost 9 bases, and 14 bases lay between the germline ends. The CDR3 has 14 amino acids.

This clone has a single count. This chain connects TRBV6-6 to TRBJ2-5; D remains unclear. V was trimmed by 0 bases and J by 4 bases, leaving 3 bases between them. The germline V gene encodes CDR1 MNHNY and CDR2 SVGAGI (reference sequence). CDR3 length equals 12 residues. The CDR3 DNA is TGTGCCAGCAGTTACTCCGTAGAGACCCAGTACTTC. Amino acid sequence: CASSYSVETQYF.